These 25 T cell receptor beta chains were sequenced from one sample in a study of blood T cells in healthy people across ages. The authors ran a second PCR of about 6 to 11 cycles using a sample-barcoded 5' primer and a J-beta primer mix. Each CDR3 protein is one row after TCRdb ran MiXCR on the 5' RACE reads. The data contain about 800,000 distinct CDR3 sequences, approximately 25% of them seen just once; the ten biggest clones take up under 4%. Another study also made use of these data, one on T cells of mothers and their children.

Sequencing was carried out using blood. These TCRs come from a boy aged 5-17 years in good health.

This clonotype occurred a few times. The rearrangement links TRBV6-6 to TRBJ1-2, with unresolved D. The CDR3 is made up of 16 amino acids. Trimming left V 7 bases short and J 6 bases short, with 24 bases between. Germline CDR1 is MNHNY and CDR2 is SVGAGI (reference sequence). CDR3 DNA: TGTGCCAGCACCAACTTTGACGCCGGCGTATCTGATGGCTACACCTTC. Encoded protein: CASTNFDAGVSDGYTF.

The rearrangement joins TRBV6-1 to TRBJ2-5, with D perhaps TRBD1 (7 bases). The J call could be wrong; TRBJ2-7 is a better fit for the DNA end. This CDR3 is 13 amino acids long. CDR1 and CDR2 (germline): MNHNS, SASEGT. The CDR3 DNA reads TGTGCCAGCAGGGACAGGACTACCTACGAGCAGTACTTC. This codes for CASRDRTTYEQYF.

The genes are TRBV9 and TRBJ1-4, with D possibly matching TRBD1 (5 bases). Germline V gene sequence: CDR1 SGDLS, CDR2 YYNGEE. The CDR3 consists of 15 residues. V lost 3 bases and J 10 bases, leaving 19 bases between the germline ends. DNA for the CDR3: TGTGCCAGCAGCGATAGGGGAGACTTAGTAGGAAAACTGTTTTTT. Encoded protein: CASSDRGDLVGKLFF.

CDR3 amino acids: CAIQGAGGPETQYF. Here the CDR3 DNA reads TGTGCCATCCAGGGGGCGGGAGGGCCGGAGACCCAGTACTTC. The chain couples TRBV10-3 to TRBJ2-1; the D gene is possibly TRBD2 (9 bases). Matching the DNA end better, TRBJ2-5 makes the J call doubtful. This CDR3 has 14 amino acids. CDR1 and CDR2 from the germline V gene are ENHRY and SYGVKD.

This clonotype was seen a few times. The chain recombines TRBV12-3 or TRBV12-4 with TRBJ2-1; D remains unclear. The CDR3 is made up of 16 amino acids. The V and J ends lost 5 bases and 0 bases respectively, with 14 bases between them. This chain's CDR3 is CASSLLMASSYNEQFF. Here the CDR3 DNA reads TGTGCCAGCAGTCTATTGATGGCCAGCTCCTACAATGAGCAGTTCTTC.

This clonotype was counted a few times. The V and J genes are TRBV14 and TRBJ2-1, with TRBD2 matching over 8 bases. Germline CDR1 is SGHDN and CDR2 is FVKESK. V trimming: 3 bases; J trimming: 3 bases; junction bases outside the gene matches: 7. The CDR3 has 16 amino acids. The chain's CDR3 is CASSQNSGTLYNEQFF. CDR3 DNA sequence: TGTGCCAGCAGCCAGAATAGCGGGACGCTCTACAATGAGCAGTTCTTC.

J is TRBJ2-7 and V is TRBV20-1; possible D gene TRBD1, 5 bases. Germline assignment: CDR1 DFQATT and CDR2 SNEGSKA (reference sequence). CDR3 length equals 13 residues. V was shortened by 3 bases and J by 3 bases, with 12 bases between the two germline ends. The CDR3 coding sequence is TGCAGTGCTAGTCCCAGGGCGGTCTACGAGCAGTACTTC. It translates to CSASPRAVYEQYF.

This clonotype was recorded at least ten times. The J gene is TRBJ2-6, the V gene TRBV7-3; the D gene is possibly TRBD2 (6 bases). Trimming shortened V by 5 bases and J by 0 bases, and 14 bases separated the two germline ends. Germline values: CDR1 SGHTA, CDR2 FQGTGA. This CDR3 region has 17 residues. This CDR3 reads CASSPHEGLSGANVLTF. The CDR3 DNA sequence: TGTGCCAGCAGCCCTCACGAGGGACTCTCTGGGGCCAACGTCCTGACTTTC.

The J gene is TRBJ2-3, the V gene TRBV12-3 or TRBV12-4; D is unresolved. With 8 bases removed from V and 11 bases from J, the gap between germline ends came to 14 bases. The CDR3 spans 11 residues. The CDR3 sequence: CASGKADVQYF. CDR3 sequence (DNA): TGTGCCAGCGGGAAGGCAGATGTGCAGTATTTT.

This sequence joins TRBV5-6 and TRBJ1-6; no definite D call. From germline, CDR1 is SGHDT and CDR2 YYEEEE. Between the trimmed V and J ends, which lost 0 bases and 8 bases, there was a span of 12 bases. The CDR3 spans 15 residues. The CDR3 DNA reads TGTGCCAGCAGCTTGGATGGCAGGAGCCATTCACCCCTCCACTTT. It translates to CASSLDGRSHSPLHF.

This chain joins TRBV9 and TRBJ2-7; the D gene could be TRBD1 or TRBD2 (6 bases each). Germline CDR1 reads SGDLS; CDR2 reads YYNGEE. The germline V and J ends were trimmed by 4 bases and 2 bases, with 22 bases remaining between them. The CDR3 length is 17 residues. The CDR3 DNA reads as TGTGCCAGCAGCCCCCAGTCGGGGGCAGGGCAGGCCTACGAGCAGTACTTC. Encoded protein: CASSPQSGAGQAYEQYF.

Comment on this clonotype: A read error may account for a junction end that differs from germline. The chain combines TRBV7-7 with TRBJ2-1, with a tentative D call TRBD2 (5 bases). Germline CDR1 SSHAT, CDR2 FNYEAQ (reference sequence). CDR3 size: 14 residues. CDR3 DNA sequence: TGTGCTAGCAGCTTTGAGGGTTCTGGCAATGAGCAGTTCTTC. Its protein product is CASSFEGSGNEQFF.

A few counts support this clonotype. The chain couples TRBV5-6 to TRBJ2-1; 10 bases map to TRBD1. CDR1 is SGHDT, CDR2 YYEEEE, per germline. This CDR3 is 15 amino acids long. V was clipped by 5 bases and J by 3 bases; unmatched bases: 5. The CDR3 here is CASRGTGDSYNEQFF. DNA of the CDR3: TGTGCCAGCAGGGGGACAGGGGACAGCTACAATGAGCAGTTCTTC.

This clonotype was counted a few times. This sequence joins TRBV5-4 and TRBJ2-2; 8 nucleotides match TRBD2. Germline CDR1 SGHNT, CDR2 YYREEE (reference sequence). The CDR3 has 19 residues. V gave up 4 bases and J gave up 5 bases; unmatched junction bases: 19. The CDR3 nucleotides are TGTGCCAGCAGCGCGAGCCCTCGCCCCGGGGGGGCGGGTACCGGGGAGCTGTTTTTT. As protein: CASSASPRPGGAGTGELFF.

In its sample, this clonotype was seen many times. This chain uses TRBV6-2 or TRBV6-3 with TRBJ1-1; possible D gene TRBD1, 5 bases. Germline V gives CDR1 MNHEY, CDR2 SVGEGT. The V gene lost 2 bases and the J gene lost 3 bases, with 7 bases spanning the gap. The CDR3 spans 13 residues. The CDR3 protein is CASSYGGDTEAFF. DNA for the CDR3: TGTGCCAGCAGTTACGGGGGGGACACTGAAGCTTTCTTT.

This CDR3 reads CASSEPAASYEQYF. CDR3 bases: TGTGCCAGCAGTGAACCGGCGGCTTCCTACGAGCAGTACTTC. The chain joins TRBV25-1 to TRBJ2-7; D uncertain. V lost 2 bases and J lost 1, with 9 bases in between. Germline assignment: CDR1 MGHDK and CDR2 SYGVNS. This CDR3 is 14 amino acids long.

This clonotype occurred a few times. The chain recombines TRBV12-3 or TRBV12-4 with TRBJ1-4; D is perhaps TRBD1 (5 bases). This CDR3 is built from 15 residues. The V end lost 6 bases, the J end lost 0 bases, and 11 bases lay between the germline ends. The CDR3 reads CASRSRGSTNEKLFF. The CDR3 region has the DNA TGTGCCAGCAGAAGTAGGGGCTCAACTAATGAAAAACTGTTTTTT.

A remark on this clonotype: One end of the junction does not line up with germline, which may come from a read error. The rearrangement uses TRBV15 and TRBJ2-2, with 8 bases that match TRBD1. CDR1 is LNHNV and CDR2 is YYDKDF in the germline V gene (reference sequence). The CDR3 is 15 amino acids. The CDR3 is CATSSTGGTTGELFF. CDR3 nucleotide sequence: TGTGCCACCAGCAGTACAGGGGGTACCACCGGGGAGTTGTTTTTT. The whole variable domain, filled in from reference TRBV15 and TRBJ2-2, reads DAMVIQNPRYQVTQFGKPVTLSCSQTLNHNVMYWYQQKSSQAPKLLFHYYDKDFNNEADTPDNFQSRRPNTSFCFLDIRSPGLGDTAMYLCATSSTGGTTGELFFGEGSRLTVL.

The genes are TRBV7-2 and TRBJ2-5; 9 bases are shared with TRBD1. The CDR3 is 15 residues long. Germline CDR1 and CDR2: SGHTA and FQGNSA. V shed 5 bases, J shed 5 bases, and the junction held 9 bases outside the gene matches. The CDR3 DNA reads TGTGCCAGCAGCCCTTCACAGGGGGCGGCGGAGACCCAGTACTTC. This encodes CASSPSQGAAETQYF.

V and J are TRBV4-3 and TRBJ2-2; D possibly corresponds to TRBD2 (7 bases). Trimming pared 1 base from V and 5 bases from J, leaving 17 bases between. This CDR3 region has 17 residues. Germline lookup yields CDR1 LGHNA and CDR2 YSLEER. The CDR3 region has the DNA TGCGCCAGCAGCCAAGGTCTGGGGGGGCGCGGGACCGGGGAGCTGTTTTTT. Residues: CASSQGLGGRGTGELFF.

This clonotype occurred a few times. The chain combines TRBV4-3 with TRBJ2-7; D gene uncertain. The CDR3 length is 13 residues. CDR1 is LGHNA, CDR2 YSLEER, per germline. V lost 4 bases to trimming and J lost 5 bases, with 12 bases between them. The CDR3 DNA sequence: TGCGCCAGCAGCCGCTACGAGTTTAACGAGCAGTACTTC. Protein: CASSRYEFNEQYF.

This clonotype has only a few counts. The gene calls are TRBV7-2 and TRBJ2-5, with D perhaps TRBD1 (6 bases). Per germline, CDR1 SGHTA and CDR2 FQGNSA. Trimming stripped 3 bases from V and 5 bases from J, with 13 bases between. The CDR3 contains 14 residues. The CDR3 region has the DNA TGTGCCAGCAGCTTTTGGGGGCCTGGCGAGACCCAGTACTTC. Its translation: CASSFWGPGETQYF. Combining the CDR3 with reference TRBV7-2 and TRBJ2-5 gives the whole variable domain GAGVSQSPSNKVTEKGKDVELRCDPISGHTALYWYRQSLGQGLEFLIYFQGNSAPDKSGLPSDRFSAERTGGSVSTLTIQRTQQEDSAVYLCASSFWGPGETQYFGPGTRLLVL.

The genes are TRBV7-2 and TRBJ1-2, with 8 bases lining up with TRBD1. CDR1 and CDR2 (germline): SGHTA, FQGNSA. The CDR3 totals 14 residues. After removal of 5 bases from V and 2 bases from J, the junction contained 4 bases not matched to a gene. As DNA, the CDR3 is TGTGCCAGCAGCGACCGGACAGGGAACTATGGCTACACCTTC. As protein: CASSDRTGNYGYTF.

The chain links TRBV7-6 to TRBJ2-1; 7 bases agree with TRBD2. The CDR3 totals 14 residues. Trimming cost V 11 bases and J 7 bases; bases outside gene matches: 14. CDR1 and CDR2 from the germline V gene are SGHVS and FNYEAQ. The CDR3 spells CALSAGTSGNEQFF. The DNA of the CDR3 is TGTGCCCTCTCAGCGGGGACGTCGGGGAATGAGCAGTTCTTC.

The gene calls are TRBV28 and TRBJ2-5; TRBD2 might be the D (6 bases). CDR3 length: 16 residues. Germline values: CDR1 MDHEN, CDR2 SYDVKM. Trimming took off 5 bases at V and 5 bases at J, with 21 bases between the two ends. CDR3 DNA sequence: TGTGCCAGCAGTAGCCTCCGGGACTCCGGTGGGGAGACCCAGTACTTC. Its protein is CASSSLRDSGGETQYF. The whole variable domain, filled in from reference TRBV28 and TRBJ2-5, reads DVKVTQSSRYLVKRTGEKVFLECVQDMDHENMFWYRQDPGLGLRLIYFSYDVKMKEKGDIPEGYSVSREKKERFSLILESASTNQTSMYLCASSSLRDSGGETQYFGPGTRLLVL.